A selection of T cell receptor beta chains follows, all from one sample in a study of blood T cell repertoires in COVID-19. Sequencing was performed with immunoSEQ multiplex PCR; in TCRdb, only in-frame clones are kept and a portion is missing. In the table there are over 150,000 clones, roughly 84% of which are singletons. Sequencing was done on a sample of peripheral blood. The source of these receptors is a man aged 18 to 29 with active or convalescent COVID-19. Each CDR3 is given with its conserved first and last residue. D genes are given only for firm matches. Not all rows give a size; the values are once, few, many and, for expanded clones, a class.

>TRBV6-1|TRBJ2-1|TRBD2|-
TGTGCCAGCAGTGAACCGGGAGGGCCTTGGAATGAGCAGTTCTTC
CASSEPGGPWNEQFF
>TRBV28|TRBJ1-5|-|-
TGTGCCAGCAGTTCTAAGCAGCCCCAGCATTTT
CASSSKQPQHF
>TRBV6-6|TRBJ2-7|TRBD2|-
TGTGCCAGCAGTTACCTAGCGGGAGGGCCCCACGAGCAGTACTTC
CASSYLAGGPHEQYF
>TRBV18|TRBJ2-7|-|-
TGTGCCAGCTCACCTTGGGACACCAGGTACGAGCAGTACTTC
CASSPWDTRYEQYF
>TRBV2|TRBJ2-7|-|-
TGTGCCAGCAGTCTCGCAGGGTACCAGCAGTACTTC
CASSLAGYQQYF
>TRBV12-5|TRBJ2-3|-|-
TGTGCTAGTGGTTTGGCCTCGGGGGTTGATACGCAGTATTTT
CASGLASGVDTQYF
>TRBV7-9|TRBJ1-2|-|-
TGTGCCAGCAGCTTAGTAGTCGGTAACTATGGCTACACCTTC
CASSLVVGNYGYTF
>TRBV29-1|TRBJ1-2|TRBD1|few
TGCAGCGTTTGGGGAACCGGGACAGCCTATGGCTACACCTTC
CSVWGTGTAYGYTF
>TRBV12-5|TRBJ1-5|-|-
TGTGCTAGTGGAAAGGAGGATCAGCCCCAGCATTTT
CASGKEDQPQHF
>TRBV5-4|TRBJ2-5|TRBD1|-
TGTGCCAGCAGCTCGAGGACAGGCAACCAAGAGACCCAGTACTTC
CASSSRTGNQETQYF
>TRBV5-5|TRBJ2-3|-|-
TGTGCCAGCAGCTTGTTGCAGGGTACGGATACGCAGTATTTT
CASSLLQGTDTQYF
>TRBV5-1|TRBJ2-1|TRBD2|-
TGCGCCAGCACGACTAGCGGTTCTGACAATGAGCAGTTCTTC
CASTTSGSDNEQFF
>TRBV5-1|TRBJ1-4|TRBD1|-
TGCGCCAGCAGCAAGGGGACAGTTGCAACTAATGAAAAACTGTTTTTT
CASSKGTVATNEKLFF
>TRBV28|TRBJ2-7|TRBD1|-
TGTGCCAGCAGTTTATACGCAGACAGGGGGCTCTACGAGCAGTACTTC
CASSLYADRGLYEQYF
>TRBV7-2|TRBJ1-6|TRBD1|-
TGTGCCAGCAGTTCTAACAGGGGTAATTCACCCCTCCACTTT
CASSSNRGNSPLHF